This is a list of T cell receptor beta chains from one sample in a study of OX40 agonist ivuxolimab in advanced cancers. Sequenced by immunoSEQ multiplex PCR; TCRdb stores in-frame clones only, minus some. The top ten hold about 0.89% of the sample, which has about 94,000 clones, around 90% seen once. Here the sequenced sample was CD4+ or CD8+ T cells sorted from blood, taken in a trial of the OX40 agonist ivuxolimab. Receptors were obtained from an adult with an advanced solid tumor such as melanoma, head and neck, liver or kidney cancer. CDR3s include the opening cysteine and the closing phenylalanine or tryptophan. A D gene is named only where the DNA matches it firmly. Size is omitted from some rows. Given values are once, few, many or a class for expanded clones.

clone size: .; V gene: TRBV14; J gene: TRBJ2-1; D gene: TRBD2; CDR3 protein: CASSQELANEQFF
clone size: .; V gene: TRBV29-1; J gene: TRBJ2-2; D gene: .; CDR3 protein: CSVVTTSYTGELFF
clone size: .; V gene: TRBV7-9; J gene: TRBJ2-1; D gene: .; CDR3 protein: CASSQTAGGQFF
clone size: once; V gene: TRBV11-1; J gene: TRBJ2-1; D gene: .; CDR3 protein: CASSLGPLRRINYNEQFF
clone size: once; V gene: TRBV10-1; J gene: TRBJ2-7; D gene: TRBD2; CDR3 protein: CASSFFGGLAGDYQIYEQYF
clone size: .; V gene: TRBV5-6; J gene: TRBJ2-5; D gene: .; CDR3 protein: CASSRGAGRQETQYF
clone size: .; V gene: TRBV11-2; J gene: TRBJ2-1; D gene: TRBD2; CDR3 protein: CASSLDSGHYNEQFF
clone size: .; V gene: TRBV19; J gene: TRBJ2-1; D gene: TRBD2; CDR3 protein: CASSIDLAGGSDEQFF
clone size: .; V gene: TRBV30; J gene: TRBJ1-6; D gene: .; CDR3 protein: CAWKRSGNSPLHF
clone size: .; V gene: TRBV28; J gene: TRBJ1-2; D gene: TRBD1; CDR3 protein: CASTLPGQGDYGYTF
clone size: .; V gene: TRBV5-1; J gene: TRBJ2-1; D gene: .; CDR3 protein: CASSSHGAPTEQFF
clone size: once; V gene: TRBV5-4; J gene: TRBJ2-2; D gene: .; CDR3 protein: CASSPPPAGETGELFF
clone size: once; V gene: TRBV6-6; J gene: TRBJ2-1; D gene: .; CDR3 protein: CASSSRSNYNEQFF
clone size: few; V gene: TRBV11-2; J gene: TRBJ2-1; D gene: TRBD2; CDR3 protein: CASSPSGAYNEQFF
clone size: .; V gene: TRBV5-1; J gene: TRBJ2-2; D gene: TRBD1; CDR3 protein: CASSLRTGGERELFF
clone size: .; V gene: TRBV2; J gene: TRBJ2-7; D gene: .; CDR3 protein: CASRPRDNSYEQYF
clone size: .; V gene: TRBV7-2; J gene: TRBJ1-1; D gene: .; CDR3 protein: CASSSTPGIEAFF
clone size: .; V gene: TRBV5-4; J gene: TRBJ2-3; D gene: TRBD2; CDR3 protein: CASSVGLAGPTDTQYF
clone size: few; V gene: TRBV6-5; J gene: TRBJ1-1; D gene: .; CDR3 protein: CASSTQGGTEAFF
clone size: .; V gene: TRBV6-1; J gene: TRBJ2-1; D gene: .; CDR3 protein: CASSEVNRASYNEQFF
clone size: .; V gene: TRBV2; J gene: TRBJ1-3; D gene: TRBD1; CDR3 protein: CASRGTGKRDTIYF
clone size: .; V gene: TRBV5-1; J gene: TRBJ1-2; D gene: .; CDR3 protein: CASSLSFRPTHGYTF
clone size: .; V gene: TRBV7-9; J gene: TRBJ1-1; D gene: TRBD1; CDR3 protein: CASSLVRAGTGGEAFF
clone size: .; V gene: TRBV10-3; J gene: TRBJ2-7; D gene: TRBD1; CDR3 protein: CAITRTGGPYEQYF
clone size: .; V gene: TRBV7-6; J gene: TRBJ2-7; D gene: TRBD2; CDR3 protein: CASSSSVASGHYEQYF
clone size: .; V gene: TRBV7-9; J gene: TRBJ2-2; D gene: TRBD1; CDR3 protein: CASRTGGLMSGELFF
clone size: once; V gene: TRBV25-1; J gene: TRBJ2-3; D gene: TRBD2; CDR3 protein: CASSRLAGVVSTDTQYF
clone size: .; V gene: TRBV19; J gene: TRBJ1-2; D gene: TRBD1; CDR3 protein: CASSTSGQGHGYTF
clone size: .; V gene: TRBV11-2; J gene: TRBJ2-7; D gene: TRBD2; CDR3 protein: CASNVFSGTSYEQYF
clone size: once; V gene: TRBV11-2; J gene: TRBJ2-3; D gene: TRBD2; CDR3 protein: CASSRGTSGRGTDTQYF